Detailed here is one T cell receptor beta chain. Antigen unknown. The sample belongs to a study of regulatory T cells. Regarding the study as a whole: In CD3G-deficient patients, conventional CD4+ T cells were enriched for hydrophobic CDR3 residues at positions 6 and 7.

The primer mix had 52 TRBV and 13 TRBJ primers. Profiled with immunoSEQ multiplex PCR; TCRdb holds only in-frame clones, not every one. The sample shows more than 15,000 clones, more than 65% of them seen only once. Patients, 2 to 39 years old, had expanded memory T-cell proportions. Source material: conventional CD4+ T cells sorted from blood. The clonotype originates from a person between 30 and 45 years old with CD3G deficiency.

The CDR3 bases are TGTGCCAGCAGTCCCCGGGGGGGGGCCAACGTCCTGACTTTC. Translated, it gives CASSPRGGANVLTF. The chain is built from TRBV28 and TRBJ2-6; a possible D gene is TRBD2 (6 bases). The CDR3 runs to 14 residues. The V gene's germline CDR1 is MDHEN and CDR2 SYDVKM. The V gene lost 5 bases and the J gene lost 4 bases, with 9 bases spanning the gap.